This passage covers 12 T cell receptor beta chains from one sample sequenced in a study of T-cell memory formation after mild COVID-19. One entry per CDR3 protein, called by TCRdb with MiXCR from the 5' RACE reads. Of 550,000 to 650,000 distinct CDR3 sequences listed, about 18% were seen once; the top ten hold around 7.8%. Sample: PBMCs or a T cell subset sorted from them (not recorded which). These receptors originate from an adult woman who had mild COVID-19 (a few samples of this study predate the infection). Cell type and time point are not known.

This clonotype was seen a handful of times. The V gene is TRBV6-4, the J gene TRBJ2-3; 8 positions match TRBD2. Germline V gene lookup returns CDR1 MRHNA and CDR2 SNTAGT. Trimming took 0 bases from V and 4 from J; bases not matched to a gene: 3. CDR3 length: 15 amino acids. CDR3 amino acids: CASSDSSGRADTQYF. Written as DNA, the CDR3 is TGTGCCAGCAGTGACTCAAGCGGGAGAGCAGATACGCAGTATTTT.

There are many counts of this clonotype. CDR3 sequence reads: CASSSGTGFTGELFF. DNA for the CDR3: TGTGCCAGCAGTTCGGGGACAGGGTTCACCGGGGAGCTGTTTTTT. The chain employs TRBV12-3 or TRBV12-4 and TRBJ2-2; 9 nucleotides align to TRBD1. The CDR3 length is 15 residues. Losses at the gene ends were 4 bases for V and 4 bases for J; bases not matched to a gene: 4.

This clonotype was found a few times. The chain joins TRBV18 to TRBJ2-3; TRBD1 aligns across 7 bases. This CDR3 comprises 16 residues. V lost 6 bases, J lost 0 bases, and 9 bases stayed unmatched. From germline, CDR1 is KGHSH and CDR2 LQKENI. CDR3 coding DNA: TGTGCCAGCTCGTACGGGACAGTTGGTAGCACAGATACGCAGTATTTT. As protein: CASSYGTVGSTDTQYF.

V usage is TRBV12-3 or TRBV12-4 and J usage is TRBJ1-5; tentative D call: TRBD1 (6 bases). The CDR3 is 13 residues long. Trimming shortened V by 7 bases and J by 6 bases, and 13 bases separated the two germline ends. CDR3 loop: CASNNRAIQPQHF. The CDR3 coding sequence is TGTGCCAGCAACAACAGGGCAATTCAGCCCCAGCATTTT.

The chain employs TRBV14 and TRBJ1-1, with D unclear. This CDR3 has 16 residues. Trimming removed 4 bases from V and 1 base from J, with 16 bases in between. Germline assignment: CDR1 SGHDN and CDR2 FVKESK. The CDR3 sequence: CASSPDSLGGNTEAFF. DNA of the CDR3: TGTGCCAGCAGCCCGGACTCATTGGGCGGGAACACTGAAGCTTTCTTT.

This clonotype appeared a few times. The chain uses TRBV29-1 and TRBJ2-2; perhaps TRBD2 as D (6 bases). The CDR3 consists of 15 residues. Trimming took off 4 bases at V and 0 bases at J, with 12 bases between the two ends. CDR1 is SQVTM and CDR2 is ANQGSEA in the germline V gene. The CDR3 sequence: CSVVPRDPNTGELFF. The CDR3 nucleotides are TGCAGCGTTGTCCCGCGGGATCCGAACACCGGGGAGCTGTTTTTT.

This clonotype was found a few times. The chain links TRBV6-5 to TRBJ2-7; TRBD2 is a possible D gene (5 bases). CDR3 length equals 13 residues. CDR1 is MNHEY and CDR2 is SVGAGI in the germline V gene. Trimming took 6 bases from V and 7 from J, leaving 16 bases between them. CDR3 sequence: CASRLAEVYEQYF. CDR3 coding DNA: TGTGCCAGCAGGCTAGCTGAGGTGTATGAGCAGTACTTC.

CDR3 region: CATSTQGSYNEQFF. The CDR3 DNA reads as TGTGCCACCTCTACCCAGGGGTCCTACAATGAGCAGTTCTTC. V gene TRBV24-1 combines with J gene TRBJ2-1; perhaps TRBD1 as D (6 bases). Looked up from germline, CDR1 is KGHDR and CDR2 is SFDVKD. V lost 9 bases and J lost 1, with 12 bases in between. The CDR3 totals 14 residues.

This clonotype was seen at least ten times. The chain's CDR3 is CASRPLTGGAGDTQYF. In DNA, the CDR3 is TGTGCCAGCAGACCGCTTACGGGGGGGGCCGGAGATACGCAGTATTTT. The rearrangement uses TRBV12-3 or TRBV12-4 and TRBJ2-3; 8 bases map to TRBD2. Trimming at V came to 6 bases and at J to 5 bases, leaving 13 bases not matched to a gene. The CDR3 length is 16 residues.

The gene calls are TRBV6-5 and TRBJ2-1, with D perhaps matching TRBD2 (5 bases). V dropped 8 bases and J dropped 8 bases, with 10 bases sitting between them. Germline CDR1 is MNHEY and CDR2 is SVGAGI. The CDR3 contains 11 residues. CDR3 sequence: CASEGVHEQFF. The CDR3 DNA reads TGTGCCAGCGAGGGTGTACATGAGCAGTTCTTC.

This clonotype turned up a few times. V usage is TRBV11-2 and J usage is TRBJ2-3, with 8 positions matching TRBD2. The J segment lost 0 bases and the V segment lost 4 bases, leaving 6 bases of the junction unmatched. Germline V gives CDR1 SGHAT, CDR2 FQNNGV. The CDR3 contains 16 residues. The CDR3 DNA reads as TGTGCCAGCAGCTCCTTAGCGGGACTTAGCACAGATACGCAGTATTTT. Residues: CASSSLAGLSTDTQYF.

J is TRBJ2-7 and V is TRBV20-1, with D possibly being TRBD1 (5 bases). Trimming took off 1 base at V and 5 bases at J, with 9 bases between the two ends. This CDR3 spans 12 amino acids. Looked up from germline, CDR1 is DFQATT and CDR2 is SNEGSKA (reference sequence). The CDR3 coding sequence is TGCAGTGCTAGAGGCAGGGTTAACGAGCAGTACTTC. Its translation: CSARGRVNEQYF.